This T cell receptor (beta chain) was documented in a study of T cell changes during pregnancy in multiple sclerosis. The CDR3 totals 18 residues. CDR1 and CDR2 from the germline V gene are LNHNV and YYDKDF (reference sequence). V was trimmed by 3 bases and J by 7 bases, leaving 24 bases between them. Data came from immunoSEQ multiplex PCR; TCRdb stores just in-frame clones and leaves some out. The data show roughly 85,000 clones, just over 90% seen once. This rearrangement joins TRBV15 to TRBJ2-2, with a weak D call TRBD2 (7 bases). The sample in question was peripheral blood, obtained in the first trimester of pregnancy. The TCR originated in a female donor with multiple sclerosis, enrolled in a pregnancy study. The CDR3 here is CATSRHLVGGPFNGELFF. DNA of the CDR3: TGTGCCACCAGCAGGCACCTGGTGGGGGGGCCTTTTAACGGGGAGCTGTTTTTT. The full variable domain, completed using reference TRBV15 and TRBJ2-2, is DAMVIQNPRYQVTQFGKPVTLSCSQTLNHNVMYWYQQKSSQAPKLLFHYYDKDFNNEADTPDNFQSRRPNTSFCFLDIRSPGLGDTAMYLCATSRHLVGGPFNGELFFGEGSRLTVL.